Listed here are 23 T cell receptor beta chains from one sample, sequenced in a study of beta chain features in type 1 diabetes. The study, taken as a whole, reports: The study found moderately but significantly shorter TCRB CDR3s in all four CD4+ subsets of Type 1 diabetes patients.

cDNA synthesis used the whole RNA isolate, giving expressed TCRB sequences. Assay used: immunoSEQ multiplex PCR; TCRdb lists only in-frame clones, some missing. Of 300,000 to 450,000 clones listed, roughly 12% are singletons. Antigen specificity for these receptors is unknown. The material sequenced was naive CD4+ T cells from blood. These receptors were obtained from a woman under 30 with type 1 diabetes.

This clone turned up a few times. This chain uses TRBV4-1 with TRBJ1-2, with a tentative D call TRBD1 (6 bases). Germline CDR1 MGHRA, CDR2 YSYEKL. V dropped 4 bases and J dropped 6 bases, with 21 bases sitting between them. This CDR3 has 16 residues. CDR3 sequence: CASSLPRTGLLDGYTF. The DNA for the CDR3 is TGCGCCAGCAGCCTTCCCCGAACAGGGTTACTCGATGGCTACACCTTC.

This clone showed up just a few times. V usage is TRBV4-3 and J usage is TRBJ2-7; TRBD1 agrees at 9 bases. The germline CDR1 and CDR2 sequences are LGHNA and YSLEER. The CDR3 has 16 amino acids. Trimming removed 1 base from V and 1 base from J; junction bases left unmatched: 5. The CDR3 is CASSQVHGTGSYEQYF. CDR3 bases: TGCGCCAGCAGCCAAGTGCATGGGACAGGGTCCTACGAGCAGTACTTC.

This chain joins TRBV28 and TRBJ2-7; 10 bases align to TRBD2. Unmatched junction bases numbered 14, after V lost 7 bases and J lost 5 bases. Germline V gene data show CDR1 as MDHEN and CDR2 as SYDVKM. The CDR3 is made up of 16 amino acids. The CDR3 protein is CASTAPASGSEHEQYF. CDR3 DNA: TGTGCCAGCACCGCCCCCGCTAGCGGGAGCGAACACGAGCAGTACTTC.

This clone was seen a handful of times. This rearrangement joins TRBV28 to TRBJ2-7; tentative D call: TRBD1 (6 bases). V lost 0 bases and J lost 7, with 16 bases in between. In germline, CDR1 is MDHEN, CDR2 SYDVKM. CDR3 length: 15 residues. Here the CDR3 DNA reads TGTGCCAGCAGTTTATGGGTGGGGGCAAGTGGGGAGCAGTACTTC. The encoded protein is CASSLWVGASGEQYF.

The chain combines TRBV28 with TRBJ1-2; unclear D gene. The CDR3 is 14 residues long. The germline V and J ends were trimmed by 5 bases and 6 bases, with 16 bases remaining between them. The germline CDR1 and CDR2 sequences are MDHEN and SYDVKM. The CDR3 DNA reads TGTGCCAGCAGTGCCCCGGCGGGGAATAATGGCTACACCTTC. Its protein product is CASSAPAGNNGYTF.

This chain joins TRBV20-1 and TRBJ2-5, with unresolved D. The germline V gene encodes CDR1 DFQATT and CDR2 SNEGSKA (reference sequence). Deletions cut 6 bases from V and 5 bases from J, with 7 bases between. This CDR3 is 10 amino acids long. The CDR3 protein is CSAVRETQYF. As DNA, the CDR3 is TGCAGTGCCGTTCGGGAGACCCAGTACTTC.

In its sample, this clone was seen a few times. The rearrangement uses TRBV5-1 and TRBJ2-4; TRBD2 matches 8 bases. Germline CDR1 SGHRS, CDR2 YFSETQ. V was clipped by 3 bases and J by 1 base; unmatched bases: 3. This CDR3 is 15 amino acids long. CDR3 loop: CASSSSSGAKNIQYF. Here the CDR3 DNA reads TGCGCCAGCAGCTCTTCTAGCGGGGCCAAAAACATTCAGTACTTC. The full variable domain, in which reference TRBV5-1 and TRBJ2-4 provide the parts outside the CDR3, is KAGVTQTPRYLIKTRGQQVTLSCSPISGHRSVSWYQQTPGQGLQFLFEYFSETQRNKGNFPGRFSGRQFSNSRSEMNVSTLELGDSALYLCASSSSSGAKNIQYFGAGTRLSVL.

This clone was seen only a few times. The CDR3 loop reads CASSPWTGWAYGYTF. The CDR3 DNA follows: TGCGCCAGCAGCCCTTGGACAGGGTGGGCCTATGGCTACACCTTC. The chain employs TRBV4-3 and TRBJ1-2, with 8 nucleotides matching TRBD1. V dropped 4 bases and J dropped 4; count of bases not matched to a gene: 8. The germline V gene has CDR1 LGHNA and CDR2 YSLEER. This CDR3 comprises 15 residues.

The J gene is TRBJ2-6, the V gene TRBV11-1; 12 nucleotides line up with TRBD2. With V trimmed by 1 base and J by 0 bases, 1 base remained unmatched. The CDR3 is made up of 18 amino acids. The germline CDR1 and CDR2 sequences are SGHAT and FQDESV (reference sequence). The DNA of the CDR3 is TGTGCCAGCAGCTTAGGACTAGCGGGGGCCTCTGGGGCCAACGTCCTGACTTTC. Its protein is CASSLGLAGASGANVLTF.

This chain uses TRBV10-3 with TRBJ1-2, with D uncertain. V shed 2 bases and J shed 5 bases, with 9 bases lying between them. Per germline, CDR1 ENHRY and CDR2 SYGVKD. The CDR3 spans 13 residues. CDR3: CAISEEGRYGYTF. The CDR3 DNA reads as TGTGCCATCAGTGAGGAGGGTCGGTATGGCTACACCTTC.

The table lists this clone with a few counts. The rearrangement links TRBV5-1 to TRBJ2-1; weak D call: TRBD2 (6 bases). In germline, CDR1 is SGHRS, CDR2 YFSETQ. Trimming cost V 2 bases and J 8 bases, with 20 bases left between them. The CDR3 is 16 amino acids. The CDR3 loop is CASSFSTGVGFDEQFF. The CDR3 nucleotides read TGCGCCAGCAGCTTTTCTACGGGAGTAGGCTTTGATGAGCAGTTCTTC.

The chain joins TRBV5-4 to TRBJ1-2; D remains unclear. Germline CDR1 SGHNT, CDR2 YYREEE (reference sequence). The CDR3 is 14 amino acids. V was shortened by 1 base and J by 4 bases, with 11 bases between the two germline ends. The CDR3 sequence is CASSLHEGSYGYTF. The CDR3 DNA reads TGTGCCAGCAGCTTGCATGAGGGTTCCTATGGCTACACCTTC.

The chain uses TRBV15 and TRBJ1-1; D is unclear. The CDR3 is made up of 14 amino acids. Germline CDR1 is LNHNV and CDR2 is YYDKDF (reference sequence). V was pared by 3 bases and J by 1 base, with 9 bases between. CDR3 sequence reads: CATSRFGENTEAFF. CDR3 nucleotides: TGTGCCACCAGCAGGTTCGGGGAGAACACTGAAGCTTTCTTT.

The gene calls are TRBV5-6 and TRBJ2-5, with a tentative D call TRBD2 (6 bases). The CDR3 spans 16 residues. Germline-derived CDR1 and CDR2 are SGHDT and YYEEEE. V lost 1 base and J lost 2, with 15 bases in between. CDR3 nucleotides: TGTGCCAGCAGCTTGCCCCGTGGCGGGGCACAAGAGACCCAGTACTTC. It encodes CASSLPRGGAQETQYF.

This clone appeared a few times. The chain employs TRBV10-3 and TRBJ2-1; TRBD2 matches 8 bases. The V segment lost 2 bases and the J segment 7 bases; nucleotides outside the gene matches: 1. The CDR3 runs to 13 residues. CDR1 is ENHRY, CDR2 SYGVKD, per germline. CDR3 in DNA: TGTGCCATCAGTGAGCGGGGGGGGAATGAGCAGTTCTTC. Translated: CAISERGGNEQFF.

This chain uses TRBV18 with TRBJ1-5; 7 nucleotides agree with TRBD1. The CDR3 consists of 16 residues. The V segment lost 6 bases and the J segment 2 bases; nucleotides outside the gene matches: 10. Germline assignment: CDR1 KGHSH and CDR2 LQKENI. In nucleotides, the CDR3 is TGTGCCAGCTCGCCTAATCAGGGGGGCGGCAATCAGCCCCAGCATTTT. Translating gives CASSPNQGGGNQPQHF.

The gene calls are TRBV4-1 and TRBJ2-5, with a tentative D call TRBD1 (5 bases). The V gene's germline CDR1 is MGHRA and CDR2 YSYEKL. V was trimmed by 1 base and J by 1 base, leaving 16 bases between them. This CDR3 contains 17 residues. CDR3 DNA sequence: TGCGCCAGCAGCCAAGGACTCTTAAGACAGAGCCAAGAGACCCAGTACTTC. Its protein product is CASSQGLLRQSQETQYF.

The CDR3 region has the DNA TGTGCCAGCAGCCAAGTATTAGGAAGTAAGGGAATGAGGGACAATGAGCAGTTCTTC. This gives the protein CASSQVLGSKGMRDNEQFF. The chain recombines TRBV14 with TRBJ2-1, with D maybe TRBD2 (5 bases). Trimming shortened V by 1 base and J by 5 bases, and 24 bases separated the two germline ends. The germline V gene has CDR1 SGHDN and CDR2 FVKESK. The CDR3 has 19 amino acids.

The V call is TRBV5-1, the J call TRBJ1-1; D not resolved. V lost 0 bases and J lost 12, with 15 bases in between. The CDR3 runs 13 residues. Per the germline V gene, CDR1 is SGHRS and CDR2 is YFSETQ. CDR3 coding DNA: TGCGCCAGCAGCTTGGGAAATCTCCGGGGAACTTTCTTT. Translating it yields CASSLGNLRGTFF.

The table lists this clone with a few counts. The chain recombines TRBV7-3 with TRBJ2-7, with 10 bases identical to TRBD1. The CDR3 has 13 amino acids. The germline V gene encodes CDR1 SGHTA and CDR2 FQGTGA. V gave up 5 bases and J gave up 6 bases; unmatched junction bases: 4. The CDR3 nucleotides are TGTGCCAGCAGCCTTGACAGGGGGCTCGAGCAGTACTTC. Residues: CASSLDRGLEQYF.

This clone was detected a few times. The gene calls are TRBV4-3 and TRBJ2-1; D possibly corresponds to TRBD1 (6 bases). The CDR3 is 14 amino acids. The V and J ends lost 4 bases and 12 bases respectively, with 19 bases between them. Germline values: CDR1 LGHNA, CDR2 YSLEER. CDR3 in amino acids: CASSPSRQAGGQFF. The CDR3 coding sequence is TGCGCCAGCAGCCCATCTCGACAGGCCGGTGGGCAGTTCTTC.

The rearrangement joins TRBV30 to TRBJ2-1, with 11 nucleotides matching TRBD2. The CDR3 has 19 residues. Germline CDR1 is GTSNPN and CDR2 is SVGIG (reference sequence). With V trimmed by 1 base and J by 3 bases, 14 bases remained unmatched. CDR3 sequence reads: CAWSGRTSGLRALYNEQFF. Written as DNA, the CDR3 is TGTGCCTGGAGTGGTCGGACTAGCGGGCTGCGAGCGCTCTACAATGAGCAGTTCTTC.

V gene TRBV2 combines with J gene TRBJ1-2; perhaps TRBD1 as D (5 bases). There are 13 residues in the CDR3. Germline loops: CDR1 SNHLY, CDR2 FYNNEI. The germline V and J ends were trimmed by 5 bases and 10 bases, with 17 bases remaining between them. The CDR3 reads CASSWKGGEAYTF. CDR3 bases: TGTGCCAGCAGTTGGAAGGGAGGGGAGGCCTACACCTTC.